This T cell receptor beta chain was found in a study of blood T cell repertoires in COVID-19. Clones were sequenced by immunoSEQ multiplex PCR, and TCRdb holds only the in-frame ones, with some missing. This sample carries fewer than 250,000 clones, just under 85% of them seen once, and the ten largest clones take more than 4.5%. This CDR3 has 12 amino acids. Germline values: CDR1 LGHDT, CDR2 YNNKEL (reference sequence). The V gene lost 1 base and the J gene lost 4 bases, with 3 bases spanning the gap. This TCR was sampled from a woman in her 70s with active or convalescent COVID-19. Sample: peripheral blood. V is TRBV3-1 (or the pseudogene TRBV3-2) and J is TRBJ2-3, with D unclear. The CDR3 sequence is CASSQGPDTQYF. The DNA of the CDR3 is TGTGCCAGCAGCCAAGGGCCAGATACGCAGTATTTT.